These T cell receptor beta chains were read from a single sample in a study of blood T cell repertoires in COVID-19. Assay: immunoSEQ multiplex PCR; the TCRdb copy retains only in-frame clones and omits some. The sample lists about 160,000 clones, over 65% seen once, with roughly 8.6% in the top ten. Sequenced material: peripheral blood. These receptors originate from a man in his 60s with acute or convalescent COVID-19. The CDR3 runs from the conserved cysteine through the conserved F or W. D genes are given only for firm matches. Some rows have no size entry. The others give once, few or many, or a class for an expanded clone.

clone_size	d_call	v_call	j_call	cdr3_aa	cdr3_nt
.	TRBD1	TRBV6-5	TRBJ2-5	CASSYSVGQEETQYF	TGTGCCAGCAGTTACTCAGTGGGACAGGAAGAGACCCAGTACTTC
few	TRBD1	TRBV2	TRBJ2-7	CASSLDRGLYEQYF	TGTGCCAGCAGTTTGGACAGGGGGCTCTACGAGCAGTACTTC
.	TRBD1	TRBV5-1	TRBJ1-2	CASSFSDRGKGYTF	TGCGCCAGCAGCTTCTCGGACAGGGGAAAAGGCTACACCTTC
.	.	TRBV5-1	TRBJ2-5	CASSLVAAAQETQYF	TGCGCCAGCAGCTTGGTCGCCGCGGCACAAGAGACCCAGTACTTC
few	TRBD1	TRBV30	TRBJ1-5	CAWSRGQGANQPQHF	TGTGCCTGGAGCAGGGGACAGGGGGCAAATCAGCCCCAGCATTTT
.	.	TRBV4-2	TRBJ1-5	CASSQDIRQGGNQPQHF	TGTGCCAGCAGCCAAGACATTCGACAAGGGGGCAATCAGCCCCAGCATTTT
.	TRBD2	TRBV14	TRBJ2-2	CASSPTLAGANTGELFF	TGTGCCAGCAGCCCAACCCTAGCGGGAGCGAACACCGGGGAGCTGTTTTTT
once	TRBD1	TRBV18	TRBJ2-1	CASSPGTEREQFF	TGTGCCAGCTCACCCGGGACAGAGAGGGAGCAGTTCTTC
.	.	TRBV11-2	TRBJ2-1	CASSPPSNEQFF	TGTGCCAGCAGCCCCCCTTCCAATGAGCAGTTCTTC
.	.	TRBV7-3	TRBJ2-7	CASSFEGGDEQYF	TGTGCCAGCAGCTTCGAGGGCGGCGACGAGCAGTACTTC
.	.	TRBV2	TRBJ1-1	CASSGLGNEAFF	TGTGCCAGCAGCGGCCTGGGCAATGAAGCTTTCTTT
.	.	TRBV10-3	TRBJ2-3	CAIMGSQQITDTQYF	TGTGCCATCATGGGCTCACAACAAATAACAGATACGCAGTATTTT
.	.	TRBV12-3/TRBV12-4	TRBJ2-2	CAIDGANTGELFF	TGTGCCATCGACGGAGCGAACACCGGGGAGCTGTTTTTT
.	.	TRBV27	TRBJ1-4	CASSLRTRNEKLFF	TGTGCCAGCAGTCTCAGGACACGGAATGAAAAACTGTTTTTT
.	.	TRBV5-1	TRBJ1-2	CASSLGDSNYGYTF	TGCGCCAGCAGCTTGGGCGACAGTAACTATGGCTACACCTTC
.	TRBD1	TRBV19	TRBJ1-1	CASSSISGQGTPEAFF	TGTGCCAGTAGTAGCATCTCGGGACAGGGCACCCCTGAAGCTTTCTTT
.	TRBD2	TRBV4-3	TRBJ2-1	CASSQTGASGGRGIGYEQFF	TGCGCCAGCAGCCAAACGGGAGCTAGCGGGGGGAGGGGTATTGGGTATGAGCAGTTCTTC
.	.	TRBV2	TRBJ2-3	CASSVSNLSSTDTQYF	TGTGCCAGCAGTGTCTCAAACTTGTCTAGCACAGATACGCAGTATTTT
.	TRBD1	TRBV7-8	TRBJ1-3	CASSPDRSVSGNTIYF	TGTGCCAGCAGCCCGGACAGGTCGGTCTCTGGAAACACCATATATTTT
few	.	TRBV29-1	TRBJ2-5	CSGYRVETQYF	TGCAGCGGCTACAGGGTGGAGACCCAGTACTTC
.	.	TRBV5-6	TRBJ2-5	CASSFGGTQETQYF	TGTGCCAGCAGCTTCGGGGGAACCCAAGAGACCCAGTACTTC
.	.	TRBV12-3/TRBV12-4	TRBJ2-7	CASSLGAYEQYF	TGTGCCAGCAGTTTAGGAGCCTACGAGCAGTACTTC
few	TRBD2	TRBV11-2	TRBJ2-7	CASSLKPSGALGYEQYF	TGTGCCAGCAGCTTAAAGCCTAGCGGGGCTTTGGGGTACGAGCAGTACTTC
.	.	TRBV6-5	TRBJ1-1	CASSYSFGNTEAFF	TGTGCCAGCAGTTACTCTTTCGGGAACACTGAAGCTTTCTTT
.	TRBD1	TRBV18	TRBJ2-1	CASSPQTGGGRNEQFF	TGTGCCAGCTCACCGCAAACAGGGGGCGGTCGGAATGAGCAGTTCTTC
.	.	TRBV6-6	TRBJ1-1	CASSPRVGRDSEAFF	TGTGCCAGCAGCCCCCGGGTAGGGCGGGACTCTGAAGCTTTCTTT
few	TRBD1	TRBV19	TRBJ1-2	CASRTGGVGGYTF	TGTGCCAGTAGGACAGGGGGCGTCGGTGGCTACACCTTC
.	.	TRBV9	TRBJ1-2	CASSSLSGYTF	TGTGCCAGCAGCTCCCTCAGTGGCTACACCTTC
.	.	TRBV12-3/TRBV12-4	TRBJ2-1	CASSLGRDEQFF	TGTGCCAGCAGTTTAGGTCGGGATGAGCAGTTCTTC
.	.	TRBV2	TRBJ2-7	CASIGIGRGRYEQYF	TGTGCCAGCATAGGGATAGGGAGAGGAAGGTACGAGCAGTACTTC
.	TRBD2	TRBV29-1	TRBJ2-7	CSVAGTSGISYEQYF	TGCAGCGTCGCGGGGACTAGCGGGATCTCCTACGAGCAGTACTTC
.	TRBD2	TRBV5-1	TRBJ2-3	CASSLAAGDTDTQYF	TGCGCCAGCAGCTTGGCGGCGGGGGACACAGATACGCAGTATTTT
.	.	TRBV2	TRBJ2-3	CASSEGRSTDTQYF	TGTGCCAGCAGTGAAGGTAGAAGCACAGATACGCAGTATTTT
.	TRBD2	TRBV6-5	TRBJ2-1	CASRRTSGAYNEQFF	TGTGCCAGCAGAAGGACTAGCGGGGCTTACAATGAGCAGTTCTTC
.	TRBD1	TRBV3-1/TRBV3-2	TRBJ1-5	CASGTGNQPQHF	TGTGCCAGCGGGACAGGGAATCAGCCCCAGCATTTT
.	TRBD1	TRBV20-1	TRBJ1-2	CSASRTGDYTF	TGCAGTGCTTCAAGGACAGGGGACTACACCTTC
.	TRBD1	TRBV30	TRBJ1-2	CAWSKHTGGAGGYTF	TGTGCCTGGAGTAAGCATACAGGGGGCGCGGGAGGCTACACCTTC
.	.	TRBV4-1	TRBJ2-1	CASSQGLVPYNEQFF	TGCGCCAGCAGCCAAGGACTAGTCCCCTACAATGAGCAGTTCTTC
.	TRBD2	TRBV15	TRBJ2-7	CATSSPEARLASEQYF	TGTGCCACCAGCAGTCCCGAGGCGAGACTAGCTTCCGAGCAGTACTTC
.	.	TRBV4-1	TRBJ2-5	CASSLREDYPKRPQYF	TGCGCCAGCAGCCTGAGGGAGGACTATCCCAAGAGACCCCAGTACTTC
.	TRBD2	TRBV7-9	TRBJ2-1	CASSSHGGAGDEQFF	TGTGCCAGCAGCTCCCACGGGGGGGCCGGGGATGAGCAGTTCTTC
.	.	TRBV6-2/TRBV6-3	TRBJ1-5	CASSYGTPNQPQHF	TGTGCCAGCAGTTACGGGACACCAAATCAGCCCCAGCATTTT
.	.	TRBV9	TRBJ1-1	CASSASGIPNTEAFF	TGTGCCAGCAGCGCCTCAGGGATCCCGAACACTGAAGCTTTCTTT
once	.	TRBV9	TRBJ1-3	CASSVGGSLSGNTIYF	TGTGCCAGCAGCGTTGGAGGAAGTCTCTCTGGAAACACCATATATTTT
.	TRBD1	TRBV29-1	TRBJ1-2	CSVWDRGYYGYTF	TGCAGCGTTTGGGACAGGGGTTACTATGGCTACACCTTC
.	TRBD1	TRBV5-1	TRBJ2-7	CASRSPGQGEQYF	TGCGCCAGCAGGTCACCGGGACAGGGGGAACAGTACTTC
.	TRBD2	TRBV30	TRBJ2-2	CAWSSGGGTSGAGAGELFF	TGTGCCTGGAGTTCCGGAGGTGGGACTAGCGGGGCGGGGGCCGGGGAGCTGTTTTTT
.	.	TRBV9	TRBJ1-1	CASSAPTALNTEAFF	TGTGCCAGCAGCGCCCCGACAGCCTTGAACACTGAAGCTTTCTTT
.	.	TRBV4-1	TRBJ2-2	CASSQAGLNTGELFF	TGCGCCAGCAGCCAAGCGGGGTTGAACACCGGGGAGCTGTTTTTT
.	.	TRBV5-6	TRBJ2-1	CASSLQTLEFF	TGTGCCAGCAGCTTGCAGACTTTGGAGTTCTTC
.	TRBD1	TRBV5-1	TRBJ2-7	CASTEGQGHEQYF	TGCGCCAGCACGGAGGGACAGGGACACGAGCAGTACTTC
.	TRBD1	TRBV30	TRBJ2-3	CAWNTGGTDTQYF	TGTGCCTGGAATACAGGGGGCACAGATACGCAGTATTTT
.	.	TRBV18	TRBJ2-5	CASSPGLSRGETQYF	TGTGCCAGCTCACCTGGTCTCTCCCGGGGAGAGACCCAGTACTTC
.	.	TRBV6-5	TRBJ1-1	CASSYRGNTEAFF	TGTGCCAGCAGTTACCGAGGGAACACTGAAGCTTTCTTT
.	TRBD1	TRBV6-5	TRBJ1-3	CASRPTGSGNTIYF	TGTGCCAGCAGACCGACAGGGTCTGGAAACACCATATATTTT
.	.	TRBV24-1	TRBJ2-1	CATSGIGASSYNEQFF	TGTGCCACCAGTGGAATAGGGGCCAGCTCCTACAATGAGCAGTTCTTC
.	.	TRBV6-5	TRBJ1-1	CASSPPGGRNTEAFF	TGTGCCAGCAGTCCCCCGGGTGGAAGGAACACTGAAGCTTTCTTT
few	.	TRBV5-4	TRBJ1-1	CASSGPTGRAFF	TGTGCCAGCAGCGGACCGACAGGACGGGCTTTCTTT
.	.	TRBV6-5	TRBJ1-5	CASSPGGGNQPQHF	TGTGCCAGCAGTCCCGGAGGGGGCAATCAGCCCCAGCATTTT